Below, one T cell receptor beta chain is given with its context. The specificity of this receptor is unknown. No much larger clone exists at a distance of one base, and base qualities are not known. Repertoires were sampled repeatedly over the course of chemoradiotherapy so that clonal expansion in the tumor microenvironment could be followed. The data derive from a study of chemoradiotherapy in HPV16-positive cancers (dated by TCRdb to the early 2020s). For context, the study as a whole: Candidate HPV-specific T-cell clones and common TCR motifs were defined through functional T-cell assays on cells from a couple of HPV16-positive patients. Whether T-cell immunity against the HPV oncoproteins E6 and E7 changes during chemoradiotherapy and whether survival is affected by this immunity were examined in the study. The candidate HPV-specific TCRs and motifs were subsequently tracked in TCR repertoires obtained from 70 to 95 patients with HPV-related cancers. What the study reported, not specific to this receptor: The functional definition of HPV-specific T cells came from only a couple of HPV16-positive patients, and the survival association was reported for HPV16-positive patients. Expansion of candidate HPV-specific clones and E7-related TCR motifs was observed in the tumor microenvironment during treatment, whereas no such expansion was observed for non-HPV-specific T cells. Improved recurrence-free survival in HPV16-positive patients was associated with expansion of HPV-responsive T cells during chemoradiotherapy.

The CDR3 has 14 amino acids, counting the end cysteine and phenylalanine. Only the CDR3 DNA is retained, 42 bases long and in frame from the first base. Deletion took 2 bases off V and 2 bases off J, with a span of 8 bases between the germline ends. The germline V gene (reference sequence) provides CDR1 SEHNR and CDR2 FQNEAQ. Libraries were made using the immunoSEQ multiplex PCR assay. Held by TCRdb, this immuneACCESS table contains in-frame sequences only and omits some clones. Under half of the omission traces to an unresolved V gene where checked; the cause of the rest is unknown. A total of some 660 clones appear in this sample, over 75% of them only once. The ten largest make up 4.2% of the sample.

This sample comprised tumor tissue, obtained from a patient who underwent chemoradiotherapy. Recombination linked TRBV7-9 to TRBJ2-3, with the D gene too uncertain to name. The source is a human donor with HPV-associated anogenital cancer. The CDR3 protein is CASSLFLVTDTQYF. The nucleotide sequence is given as TGTGCCAGCAGCTTATTTTTAGTCACAGATACGCAGTATTTT.